This TCR beta chain was found in a study of cytomegalovirus exposure and HLA in healthy donors (dated by TCRdb to about 2017). Describing the broader study: A later analysis indicated that the 90 to 150 validation repertoires were generated on the platform also employed for the 650 to 850 repertoires of the first cohort. High-throughput TCR immunosequencing, statistical association of individual TCRs with disease status, and machine learning were combined to predict cytomegalovirus infection status. In addition to the first cohort of approximately 650 subjects, a separate validation cohort of around 110 different subjects was used. The aim of the study was to test whether cataloging public T cell receptors could identify signatures of past pathogen exposure. The full study reports these points: In vitro tests confirmed that a few of the cytomegalovirus-associated TCR beta chains recognize cytomegalovirus antigens. All 120 or so repertoires were used to score co-occurrence in the validation cohort in a later analysis, because that analysis had no HLA typing for the cohort. Most TCR sequences were seen in very few donors, while some public TCRs were found in many individuals. Subsequent analysis determined that TCRs grouped into clusters in the first cohort also showed a tendency toward co-occurrence across the 120 or so validation repertoires, and roughly 95% of cluster scores exceeded 0. The authors suggested that the approach could potentially be extended to other disease states and immunological phenotypes. The study listed 150 to 200 TCR beta chains as associated with cytomegalovirus. The classifier was reported to diagnose cytomegalovirus status with high specificity and sensitivity in both the original cohort and the validation cohort.

The library came from the immunoSEQ multiplex PCR assay. The study's processing was this. A statistical classification framework was developed to diagnose cytomegalovirus status using the catalog of TCR beta chain sequences. The immuneACCESS repertoire file appears here via TCRdb, limited to in-frame rearrangements. These files lack a portion of the clones; in checked studies, under half of the deficit traces to unresolved V genes, and the cause of the others is not known. Clone size and the V and J calls come from that table; the DNA yielded D and trimming. In this sample the table shows 160,000 or so clones, around 87% of which occur a single time. Together, the top ten hold approximately 1.5% of the sample. Note on this clone: The specificity of this receptor is unknown. No base qualities exist here, and no much larger clone lies one base off it.

The donors belonged to the validation cohort of approximately 130 subjects, which was separate from the roughly 670-subject first cohort. The clonotype originates from a woman aged 25 to 45 in good health and CMV-seronegative. Specimen: PBMCs.

The CDR3 in this case is CASLPGEHEKLFF. The bases read TGTGCCTCACTGCCGGGGGAACATGAAAAACTGTTTTTT. Here the chain combines TRBV30 and TRBJ1-4, with TRBD1 perhaps the D gene, on 5 matching bases. Looking up the germline V gene (reference sequence) yields CDR1 GTSNPN and CDR2 SVGIG. The CDR3 runs 13 amino acids, cysteine and phenylalanine included. Only CDR3 DNA remains: 39 bases, in frame from the first base. V loses 7 bases, J loses 6 bases, and the germline ends lie 15 bases apart.